This entry describes one TCR beta chain. As originally analysed: The authors estimated nucleated cell counts from reference gene primer amplification. Repertoires were generated with immunoSEQ multiplex PCR, while TCRdb's copy carries only in-frame clones and drops some. V and J calls and clone size are as listed in that table; D and trimming were resolved from the DNA. Here the sample spans some 130,000 clones, 60% to 75% being singletons. The data stem from a study of blood T cell repertoires in COVID-19. Study overall: The United States, Italy and Spain provided the acute and convalescent COVID-19 samples. The analysed material was cDNA or gDNA that came from T cells, B-cell-depleted T cells, or PBMCs.

The CDR3 spans 17 residues. Unmatched junction bases numbered 7, after V lost 2 bases and J lost 0 bases. Germline CDR1 SGHRS, CDR2 YFSETQ. The receptor was isolated from a woman in her sixties or seventies with acute or convalescent COVID-19. The sample was peripheral blood. The chain carries TRBV5-1 and TRBJ2-3; 9 nucleotides line up with TRBD1. CDR3 residues: CASSFAQDRGSTDTQYF. CDR3 sequence (DNA): TGCGCCAGCAGCTTCGCACAGGACAGGGGAAGCACAGATACGCAGTATTTT.